The source of this TCR beta chain is a study of cytomegalovirus exposure and HLA in healthy donors. Study-level points and caveats: Follow-up analysis later connected one missense variant in DCLRE1C with trimming of TCR beta V- and J-genes. The number of N-insertions in an Asian-associated ancestry cluster was reportedly below the roughly 620-donor mean in a later analysis.

To note about this clone: Its antigen is undetermined.

Vbeta (60) and Jbeta (13) primers were used in the PCR. TCRdb's table, derived via immunoSEQ multiplex PCR, lists solely in-frame clones and lacks some. In total, the table holds about 140,000 clones. This TCR was sampled from a middle-aged man in good health and CMV-seronegative. The material sequenced was PBMCs.

The CDR3, as DNA: TGTGCCAGCAGAAAACCGGGGGATAATTCACCCCTCCACTTT. As protein: CASRKPGDNSPLHF. V and J are TRBV7-9 and TRBJ1-6, with D maybe TRBD1 (5 bases). Germline V lookup: CDR1 SEHNR, CDR2 FQNEAQ (reference sequence). Trimming pared 6 bases from V and 5 bases from J, leaving 11 bases between. This CDR3 has 14 residues. Supplemented by reference TRBV7-9 and TRBJ1-6, the full variable domain reads DTGVSQNPRHKITKRGQNVTFRCDPISEHNRLYWYRQTLGQGPEFLTYFQNEAQLEKSRLLSDRFSAERPKGSFSTLEIQRTEQGDSAMYLCASRKPGDNSPLHFGNGTRLTVT.